This T cell receptor (beta chain) was captured by sequencing in a study of blood T cell repertoires in COVID-19 (dated by TCRdb to about 2020). Describing the broader study: Samples from collaborators originated in the United States, Italy and Spain and spanned both the acute and convalescent phases of COVID-19. The prospective study material was composed of cDNA or gDNA derived from T cells, B-cell-depleted T cells, or PBMCs. Subjects who had been exposed to COVID-19, were actively infected with it, or had recovered from it provided the deeply sampled blood TCRbeta repertoires that made up the dataset. The repertoires were released in a freely available public database intended as a resource for research on the immune response to SARS-CoV-2. The samples were drawn from the first 160 participants of the ongoing ImmuneRACE study and from 1,254 subjects provided by 6 global collaborators. Sample metadata almost always included a de-identified subject ID, COVID-19 status, age in years and sex. Where available, HLA class I and class II types were obtained from metadata supplied by the sample provider rather than from assay-based typing. Broader findings and caveats from the paper: How much clinical and demographic metadata was included differed by source and by participant, and the metadata was provided uncurated.

TCRbeta CDR3 regions were amplified from genomic DNA by means of the immunoSEQ Assay, a bias-controlled multiplex PCR. On the study's bioinformatics: The number of nucleated cells in each sample was estimated by amplification of reference gene primers within the assay. Sequence reads were collapsed and filtered to measure the absolute abundance of every unique TCRbeta CDR3 rearrangement. Productive Simpson clonality was computed per sample as the square root of Simpson's diversity index over productive rearrangements. In its TCRdb copy, this immuneACCESS table keeps in-frame sequences only and misses some clones. Where compared with another copy, unresolved V genes explain less than half of these, and the others have no known cause. V and J calls and clone size are those listed in that table; D and trimming were worked out from the DNA. The sample profile shows 200,000 to 250,000 clones; just under 85% of them were found once. The ten largest clonotypes hold 5.5% to 7.5% of the sample.

On this clone: This receptor's antigen is unknown. The record has no base qualities; no much larger clone is one base away.

Each collaborating institution followed its own protocols to collect whole blood in K2EDTA tubes. For TCRbeta analysis, collaborator samples were shipped as frozen whole blood, as isolated PBMCs, or as DNA extracted from either sample type. Input material: peripheral blood. This receptor was obtained from a woman aged 55-69 years with active or convalescent COVID-19.

CDR3 protein: CASSPLGENQPQHF. The nucleotides read TGTGCCAGCTCACCATTGGGAGAGAATCAGCCCCAGCATTTT. The sequence is built from TRBV18 and TRBJ1-5, with the D gene not clear enough to name. From the cysteine through the phenylalanine, the CDR3 covers 14 amino acids. Only CDR3 DNA is held: 42 bases, read in frame from base 1. CDR1 is given as KGHSH and CDR2 as LQKENI, both from the germline V gene. V lost 2 bases and J lost 4 bases; the stretch between them is 9 bases long.